A selection of T cell receptor beta chains follows, all from one sample in a study of T cells after somatic rescue of genetic block. Repertoires were generated with immunoSEQ multiplex PCR, while TCRdb's copy carries only in-frame clones and drops some. The sample lists about 88,000 clones, approximately 90% occurring once. The sequenced material came from peripheral blood mononuclear cells (PBMCs). The receptors were sampled from a woman younger than 35. CDR3s include the opening cysteine and the closing phenylalanine or tryptophan. A D gene is named only where the DNA matches it firmly. Clone size is stated in some rows and not others, as once, few, many or a class when expanded.

V gene,clone size,CDR3 length,D gene,J gene,CDR3 protein,CDR3 DNA
TRBV30,-,12,-,TRBJ1-2,CAWSTGTAGYTF,TGTGCCTGGAGTACAGGGACGGCTGGCTACACCTTC
TRBV29-1,-,13,-,TRBJ1-2,CSVRSYGNYGYTF,TGCAGCGTTCGGTCCTACGGGAACTATGGCTACACCTTC
TRBV15,-,15,TRBD2,TRBJ2-3,CATSRSGLATDTQYF,TGTGCCACCAGCAGATCCGGACTAGCGACAGATACGCAGTATTTT
TRBV27,-,17,-,TRBJ2-6,CASSWGRALGGANVLTF,TGTGCCAGCAGTTGGGGCAGGGCACTTGGGGGGGCCAACGTCCTGACTTTC
TRBV11-3,once,11,-,TRBJ2-1,CASTLRGEQFF,TGTGCCAGCACCTTAAGGGGAGAGCAGTTCTTC
TRBV28,-,14,-,TRBJ1-2,CASSPPRGPYGYTF,TGTGCCAGCAGTCCCCCTCGGGGCCCCTATGGCTACACCTTC
TRBV5-4,-,17,TRBD2,TRBJ2-5,CASSSPTSGRALETQYF,TGTGCCAGCAGCTCTCCGACTAGCGGGAGGGCCTTGGAGACCCAGTACTTC
TRBV11-3,-,14,-,TRBJ2-1,CASSLADSYNEQFF,TGTGCCAGCAGCTTGGCGGATTCCTACAATGAGCAGTTCTTC
TRBV5-1,-,15,TRBD2,TRBJ2-1,CASSLMGLARGEQFF,TGCGCCAGCAGCTTGATGGGACTAGCTCGTGGTGAGCAGTTCTTC
TRBV6-5,-,14,TRBD1,TRBJ1-4,CASSLGGAGEKLFF,TGTGCCAGCAGCCTAGGGGGCGCTGGTGAAAAACTGTTTTTT
TRBV28,-,16,-,TRBJ1-1,CASSLLIGPGGAEAFF,TGTGCCAGCAGTTTATTAATAGGCCCCGGGGGGGCTGAAGCTTTCTTT
TRBV30,-,14,TRBD1,TRBJ2-2,CAWSGQGSTGELFF,TGTGCCTGGAGTGGACAGGGTTCCACCGGGGAGCTGTTTTTT
TRBV27,once,16,TRBD2,TRBJ2-3,CASSLRSAGGADTQYF,TGTGCCAGCAGTTTAAGGAGTGCGGGAGGGGCAGATACGCAGTATTTT
TRBV9,-,15,-,TRBJ2-7,CASTPTPLASYEQYF,TGTGCCAGCACCCCGACACCACTTGCGAGTTACGAGCAGTACTTC
TRBV27,-,14,-,TRBJ1-5,CASSLREASQPQHF,TGTGCCAGCAGTTTGAGGGAGGCGAGTCAGCCCCAGCATTTT
TRBV27,-,11,-,TRBJ2-1,CASSGGREQFF,TGTGCCAGCAGCGGAGGCCGTGAGCAGTTCTTC
TRBV5-1,-,11,-,TRBJ2-7,CASSLDYEQYF,TGCGCCAGCAGCTTAGATTACGAGCAGTACTTC
TRBV10-2,-,13,-,TRBJ1-1,CASMWRMNTEAFF,TGCGCCAGCATGTGGAGAATGAACACTGAAGCTTTCTTT
TRBV11-3,-,13,-,TRBJ2-1,CASSLEGPVSQFF,TGTGCCAGCAGCTTAGAAGGGCCGGTATCCCAGTTCTTC
TRBV5-1,-,15,TRBD1,TRBJ1-2,CASSLGTAPTYGYTF,TGCGCCAGCAGCCTGGGGACAGCACCAACCTATGGCTACACCTTC
TRBV23-1,-,19,TRBD2,TRBJ2-7,CASSVTGLAGEGAYYEQYF,TGCGCCAGCAGCGTTACGGGACTAGCGGGAGAGGGGGCCTACTACGAGCAGTACTTC
TRBV7-9,-,11,-,TRBJ2-7,CAGSASNEQYF,TGTGCCGGCAGCGCCTCTAACGAGCAGTACTTC
TRBV6-5,-,16,-,TRBJ1-1,CASSYSLTGRDTEAFF,TGTGCCAGCAGTTATAGCCTGACAGGCCGGGACACTGAAGCTTTCTTT
TRBV2,once,15,-,TRBJ1-1,CASSEGGALNTEAFF,TGTGCCAGCAGTGAAGGTGGGGCCTTGAACACTGAAGCTTTCTTT
TRBV27,-,14,-,TRBJ1-1,CASSSSQGNTEAFF,TGTGCCAGCAGTTCCTCACAGGGGAACACTGAAGCTTTCTTT
TRBV25-1,-,14,-,TRBJ2-1,CASSEPGGADEQFF,TGTGCCAGCAGTGAGCCAGGGGGGGCGGATGAGCAGTTCTTC
TRBV29-1,-,12,-,TRBJ1-1,CSGRRRGTEAFF,TGCAGCGGCCGCCGCAGGGGCACTGAAGCTTTCTTT
TRBV28,-,18,TRBD1,TRBJ1-2,CASRALVRDRERRDGYTF,TGTGCCAGCAGGGCCCTGGTCCGGGACAGGGAGCGCAGAGATGGCTACACCTTC
TRBV28,-,14,TRBD1,TRBJ1-2,CASSSTGGNYGYTF,TGTGCCAGCAGTTCGACAGGGGGCAACTATGGCTACACCTTC
TRBV7-8,-,15,TRBD2,TRBJ2-2,CASSLSGGSTGELFF,TGTGCCAGCAGCTTATCAGGCGGGAGCACCGGGGAGCTGTTTTTT
TRBV19,-,12,-,TRBJ2-3,CASSTNTDTQYF,TGTGCCAGTAGTACCAACACAGATACGCAGTATTTT
TRBV7-2,-,14,-,TRBJ2-7,CASSPQGSDYEQYF,TGTGCCAGCAGTCCCCAGGGGAGCGACTACGAGCAGTACTTC
TRBV28,-,16,-,TRBJ2-3,CASSHPRFEATDTQYF,TGTGCCAGCAGCCATCCTCGGTTTGAGGCCACAGATACGCAGTATTTT
TRBV19,-,15,-,TRBJ1-4,CASARGGTTNEKLFF,TGTGCCAGCGCTCGGGGGGGTACAACTAATGAAAAACTGTTTTTT
TRBV19,-,15,-,TRBJ2-2,CASSSAGDYTGELFF,TGTGCCAGTAGTTCGGCAGGGGATTACACCGGGGAGCTGTTTTTT
TRBV6-1,-,14,-,TRBJ1-2,CASLDRTTFHGYTF,TGTGCCAGTTTAGACAGGACAACTTTCCATGGCTACACCTTC
TRBV19,-,16,TRBD1,TRBJ1-1,CASSPVPGQGNTEAFF,TGTGCCAGTAGCCCGGTCCCGGGACAGGGGAACACTGAAGCTTTCTTT
TRBV5-8,few,15,TRBD2,TRBJ2-7,CASSRLAGGSYEQYF,TGTGCCAGCAGCCGCCTAGCGGGAGGGTCCTACGAGCAGTACTTC
TRBV9,-,13,-,TRBJ2-1,CASTLGGLNEQFF,TGTGCCAGCACCTTAGGGGGGCTCAATGAGCAGTTCTTC
TRBV19,-,12,-,TRBJ1-2,CASTAVSYGYTF,TGTGCCAGTACCGCGGTTTCCTATGGCTACACCTTC
TRBV4-3,-,15,TRBD2,TRBJ2-7,CASSQATSGSYEQYF,TGCGCCAGCAGCCAAGCGACTAGCGGATCCTACGAGCAGTACTTC
TRBV9,once,14,-,TRBJ1-2,CASSVGRDRYGYTF,TGTGCCAGCAGCGTAGGTAGGGATCGCTATGGCTACACCTTC
TRBV27,once,15,TRBD2,TRBJ2-1,CASSLAGGTYNEQFF,TGTGCCAGCAGTCTAGCGGGGGGTACATACAATGAGCAGTTCTTC
TRBV5-1,-,15,-,TRBJ1-4,CASSLAEGYNEKLFF,TGCGCCAGCAGCTTGGCAGAGGGTTATAATGAAAAACTGTTTTTT
TRBV4-1,-,18,-,TRBJ2-2,CASSEVDRAAGRTGELFF,TGCGCCAGCAGCGAAGTCGACCGTGCGGCAGGGAGGACCGGGGAGCTGTTTTTT
TRBV5-4,-,17,-,TRBJ2-3,CASSKVVGVFATDTQYF,TGTGCCAGCAGCAAGGTGGTCGGGGTTTTTGCCACAGATACGCAGTATTTT
TRBV18,-,14,TRBD2,TRBJ2-1,CASGGGSSYNEQFF,TGTGCCAGCGGGGGAGGGAGCTCCTACAATGAGCAGTTCTTC
TRBV4-1,once,14,-,TRBJ1-1,CASSQAGHGTEAFF,TGCGCCAGCAGCCAAGCGGGACACGGCACTGAAGCTTTCTTT
TRBV7-8,-,17,-,TRBJ1-5,CASSPQRPGGSNQPQHF,TGTGCCAGCAGCCCCCAACGTCCGGGGGGGAGCAATCAGCCCCAGCATTTT
TRBV7-6,-,14,-,TRBJ2-3,CASSLDGSTDTQYF,TGTGCCAGCAGCTTAGATGGAAGCACAGATACGCAGTATTTT
TRBV5-6,-,14,-,TRBJ2-1,CASSLGRAYNEQFF,TGTGCCAGCAGCTTGGGTCGGGCTTACAATGAGCAGTTCTTC
TRBV7-3,few,13,TRBD1,TRBJ2-2,CASIGQGPGELFF,TGTGCCAGCATCGGACAGGGCCCCGGGGAGCTGTTTTTT
TRBV9,-,13,-,TRBJ2-3,CASSVAGTDTQYF,TGTGCCAGCAGCGTGGCGGGCACAGATACGCAGTATTTT
TRBV28,-,16,-,TRBJ1-5,CASSLMGQGGNQPQHF,TGTGCCAGCAGTTTAATGGGCCAGGGAGGCAATCAGCCCCAGCATTTT
TRBV27,-,14,TRBD1,TRBJ2-7,CASSLRQGADEQYF,TGTGCCAGCAGTTTGAGGCAGGGGGCCGACGAGCAGTACTTC
TRBV27,once,15,TRBD1,TRBJ1-4,CASATRDRAREKLFF,TGTGCCAGCGCGACGAGGGACAGGGCGAGAGAAAAACTGTTTTTT
TRBV27,-,10,-,TRBJ1-2,CAGEGYGYTF,TGTGCCGGGGAAGGATATGGCTACACCTTC